What follows are 13 T cell receptor beta chains derived from one specimen sequenced in a study of blood T cell repertoires in COVID-19. The protocol was immunoSEQ multiplex PCR, while the TCRdb copy is restricted to in-frame clones and leaves out a portion. The table includes 280,000 or so clones, about 91% detected once. Sequences were obtained from peripheral blood. Every receptor here comes from a woman aged 25 to 45 who had recovered from COVID-19.

The chain has TRBV7-2 and TRBJ2-5; D might be TRBD1 (5 bases). Germline V gives CDR1 SGHTA, CDR2 FQGNSA. The CDR3 has 13 amino acids. With 3 bases removed from V and 5 bases from J, the gap between germline ends came to 10 bases. CDR3: CASSFRGGETQYF. The CDR3 DNA sequence: TGTGCCAGCAGCTTTAGGGGCGGCGAGACCCAGTACTTC. Supplemented by reference TRBV7-2 and TRBJ2-5, the full variable domain reads GAGVSQSPSNKVTEKGKDVELRCDPISGHTALYWYRQSLGQGLEFLIYFQGNSAPDKSGLPSDRFSAERTGGSVSTLTIQRTQQEDSAVYLCASSFRGGETQYFGPGTRLLVL.

The chain carries TRBV12-3 or TRBV12-4 and TRBJ1-3; the D is unclear. The CDR3 is made up of 12 amino acids. V shed 11 bases and J shed 3 bases, with 11 bases lying between them. CDR3 DNA sequence: TGTGCCTCATCCGACTTTGGAAACACCATATATTTT. Translating gives CASSDFGNTIYF.

This clone showed up just a few times. The rearrangement joins TRBV5-4 to TRBJ1-6; D gene ambiguous. The V gene lost 4 bases and the J gene lost 14 bases, with 13 bases spanning the gap. The CDR3 runs 12 residues. Germline V CDR1 and CDR2: SGHNT, YYREEE (reference sequence). The CDR3 coding sequence is TGTGCCAGCAGCCGTCAGGAGGGTACCCTCCACTTT. Its protein product is CASSRQEGTLHF.

CDR3 nucleotides: TGTGCCATCAGTCGACAGGGTAGGACCTACGAGCAGTACTTC. Protein product: CAISRQGRTYEQYF. The chain is built from TRBV10-3 and TRBJ2-7, with 7 bases identical to TRBD1. The length of the CDR3 is 14 residues. V was clipped by 5 bases and J by 2 bases; unmatched bases: 6. The V gene's germline CDR1 is ENHRY and CDR2 SYGVKD.

The V and J genes are TRBV7-9 and TRBJ2-1, with D tentatively TRBD1 (5 bases). Germline V CDR1 and CDR2: SEHNR, FQNEAQ (reference sequence). Trimming stripped 4 bases from V and 6 bases from J, with 10 bases between. This CDR3 contains 13 residues. This CDR3 is CASSWGFGNEQFF. CDR3 nucleotide sequence: TGTGCCAGCAGCTGGGGCTTTGGCAATGAGCAGTTCTTC.

J is TRBJ1-6 and V is TRBV28, with TRBD1 matching over 9 bases. With V trimmed by 6 bases and J by 6 bases, 6 bases remained unmatched. CDR3 length: 15 residues. Germline V gene data show CDR1 as MDHEN and CDR2 as SYDVKM. CDR3 region: CASRGTGTINSPLHF. DNA for the CDR3: TGTGCCAGCAGGGGGACAGGGACAATTAATTCACCCCTCCACTTT.

The chain links TRBV28 to TRBJ1-2; unclear D gene. Germline V gene sequence: CDR1 MDHEN, CDR2 SYDVKM. The V gene lost 4 bases and the J gene lost 5 bases, with 17 bases spanning the gap. The length of the CDR3 is 15 residues. CDR3 residues: CASSSAGRRRYGYTF. CDR3 coding DNA: TGTGCCAGCAGTTCGGCGGGCCGACGGAGGTATGGCTACACCTTC.

This chain uses TRBV5-1 with TRBJ1-1; D ambiguous. Trimming shortened V by 1 base and J by 0 bases, and 13 bases separated the two germline ends. This CDR3 is 16 amino acids long. Germline values: CDR1 SGHRS, CDR2 YFSETQ. The CDR3 here is CASSLNRVAMNTEAFF. For the CDR3, the DNA is TGCGCCAGCAGCTTGAACAGAGTCGCAATGAACACTGAAGCTTTCTTT.

V usage is TRBV4-3 and J usage is TRBJ2-6; 9 nucleotides agree with TRBD1. The CDR3 has 17 residues. Germline CDR1 and CDR2: LGHNA and YSLEER. Losses at the gene ends were 4 bases for V and 4 bases for J; bases not matched to a gene: 8. This CDR3 is CASSPFGTGLGANVLTF. CDR3 sequence (DNA): TGCGCCAGCAGCCCGTTCGGGACAGGGCTCGGGGCCAACGTCCTGACTTTC.

V is TRBV5-8 and J is TRBJ1-1; D remains unclear. Between the trimmed V and J ends, which lost 1 base and 7 bases, there was a span of 8 bases. Germline CDR1 SGHTS, CDR2 YDEGEE. This CDR3 is built from 12 residues. CDR3 DNA: TGTGCCAGCAGCTTGATTCAGGATGAAGCTTTCTTT. This sequence encodes CASSLIQDEAFF.

V usage is TRBV6-5 and J usage is TRBJ1-3, with D possibly matching TRBD1 (6 bases). CDR3 length: 13 amino acids. V shed 7 bases and J shed 5 bases, with 12 bases lying between them. Germline CDR1 and CDR2: MNHEY and SVGAGI. The CDR3 protein is CASTLDRRNTIYF. DNA of the CDR3: TGTGCCAGCACCTTGGACAGACGAAACACCATATATTTT.

This chain joins TRBV28 and TRBJ2-1, with 10 bases fitting TRBD1. Per the germline V gene, CDR1 is MDHEN and CDR2 is SYDVKM. The CDR3 has 13 amino acids. After removal of 5 bases from V and 8 bases from J, the junction contained 3 bases not matched to a gene. The CDR3 bases are TGTGCCAGCAGTAGGGACAGGGGCGATGAGCAGTTCTTC. This sequence encodes CASSRDRGDEQFF.

The chain uses TRBV11-2 and TRBJ2-5; D possibly corresponds to TRBD2 (5 bases). CDR1 and CDR2 from the germline V gene are SGHAT and FQNNGV. Trimming left V 5 bases short and J 9 bases short, with 13 bases between. The CDR3 totals 12 residues. The CDR3 loop is CASSPTRGAQYF. The CDR3 coding sequence is TGTGCCAGCAGCCCTACTCGGGGAGCCCAGTACTTC. Full variable domain (rest looked up from reference TRBV11-2 and TRBJ2-5): EAGVAQSPRYKIIEKRQSVAFWCNPISGHATLYWYQQILGQGPKLLIQFQNNGVVDDSQLPKDRFSAERLKGVDSTLKIQPAKLEDSAVYLCASSPTRGAQYFGPGTRLLVL.